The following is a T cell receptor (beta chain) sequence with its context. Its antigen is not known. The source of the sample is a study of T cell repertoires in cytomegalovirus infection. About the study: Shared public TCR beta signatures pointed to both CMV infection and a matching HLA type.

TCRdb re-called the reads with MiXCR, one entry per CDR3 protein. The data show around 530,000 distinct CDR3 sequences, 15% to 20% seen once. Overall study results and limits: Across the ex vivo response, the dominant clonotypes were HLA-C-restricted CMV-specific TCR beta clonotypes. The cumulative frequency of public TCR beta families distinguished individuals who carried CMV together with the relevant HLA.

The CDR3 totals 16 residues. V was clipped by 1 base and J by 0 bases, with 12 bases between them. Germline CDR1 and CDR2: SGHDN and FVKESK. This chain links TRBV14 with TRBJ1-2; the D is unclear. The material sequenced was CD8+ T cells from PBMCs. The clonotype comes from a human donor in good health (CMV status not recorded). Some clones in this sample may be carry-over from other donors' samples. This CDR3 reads CASSQVGRPTNYGYTF. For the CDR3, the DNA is TGTGCCAGCAGCCAAGTAGGCAGGCCCACTAACTATGGCTACACCTTC.